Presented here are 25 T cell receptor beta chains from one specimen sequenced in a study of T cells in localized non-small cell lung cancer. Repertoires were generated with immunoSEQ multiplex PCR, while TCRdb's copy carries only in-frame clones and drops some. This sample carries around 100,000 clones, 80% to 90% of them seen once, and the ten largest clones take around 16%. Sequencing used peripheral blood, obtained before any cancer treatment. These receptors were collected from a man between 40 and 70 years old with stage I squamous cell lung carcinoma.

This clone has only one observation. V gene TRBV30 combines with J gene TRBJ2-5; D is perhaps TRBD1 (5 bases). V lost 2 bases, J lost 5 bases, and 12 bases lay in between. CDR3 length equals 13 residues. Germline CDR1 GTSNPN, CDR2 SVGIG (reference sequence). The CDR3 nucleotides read TGTGCCTGGAGTCAGGGTTTGAGGGAGACCCAGTACTTC. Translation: CAWSQGLRETQYF.

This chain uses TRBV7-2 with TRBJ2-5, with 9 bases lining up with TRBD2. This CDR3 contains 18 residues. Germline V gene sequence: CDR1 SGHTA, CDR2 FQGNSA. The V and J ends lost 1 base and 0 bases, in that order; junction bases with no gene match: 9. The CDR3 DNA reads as TGTGCCAGCAGCTTAGTGCTAGCGGGGAACCCGTACCAAGAGACCCAGTACTTC. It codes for CASSLVLAGNPYQETQYF.

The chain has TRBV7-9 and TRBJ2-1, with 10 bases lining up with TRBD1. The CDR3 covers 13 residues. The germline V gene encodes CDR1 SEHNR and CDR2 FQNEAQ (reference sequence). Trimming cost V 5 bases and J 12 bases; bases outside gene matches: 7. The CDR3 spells CASSQGQGFGQFF. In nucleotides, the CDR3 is TGTGCCAGCAGCCAGGGACAGGGGTTCGGGCAGTTCTTC.

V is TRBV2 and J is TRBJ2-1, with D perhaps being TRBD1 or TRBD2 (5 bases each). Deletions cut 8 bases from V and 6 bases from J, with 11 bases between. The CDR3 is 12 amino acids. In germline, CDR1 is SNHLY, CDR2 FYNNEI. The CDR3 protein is CASDRGGNEQFF. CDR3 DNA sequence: TGTGCCAGCGATCGGGGCGGCAATGAGCAGTTCTTC.

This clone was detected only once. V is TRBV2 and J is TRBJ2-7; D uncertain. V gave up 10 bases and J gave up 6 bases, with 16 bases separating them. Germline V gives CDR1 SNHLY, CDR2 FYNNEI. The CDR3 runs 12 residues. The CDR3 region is CATARRDGEQYF. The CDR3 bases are TGTGCCACGGCGCGACGAGACGGCGAGCAGTACTTC.

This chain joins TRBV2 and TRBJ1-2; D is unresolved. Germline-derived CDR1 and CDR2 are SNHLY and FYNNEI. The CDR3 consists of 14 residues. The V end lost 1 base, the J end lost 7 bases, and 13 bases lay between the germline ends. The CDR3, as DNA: TGTGCCAGCAGTGAAGTTCTGGGCTTGGGTGGCTACACCTTC. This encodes CASSEVLGLGGYTF.

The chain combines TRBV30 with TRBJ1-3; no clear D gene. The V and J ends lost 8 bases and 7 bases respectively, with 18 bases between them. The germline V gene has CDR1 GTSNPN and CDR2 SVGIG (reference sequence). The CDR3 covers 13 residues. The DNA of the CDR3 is TGTGCCCCCGTAGCCCGGACCCACAACACCATATATTTT. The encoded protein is CAPVARTHNTIYF.

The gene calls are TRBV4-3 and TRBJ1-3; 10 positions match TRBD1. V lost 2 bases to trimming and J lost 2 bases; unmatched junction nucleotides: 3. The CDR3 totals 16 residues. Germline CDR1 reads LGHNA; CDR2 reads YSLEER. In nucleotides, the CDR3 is TGCGCCAGCAGCCAAACGACAGGGGGCCCTGGAAACACCATATATTTT. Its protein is CASSQTTGGPGNTIYF.

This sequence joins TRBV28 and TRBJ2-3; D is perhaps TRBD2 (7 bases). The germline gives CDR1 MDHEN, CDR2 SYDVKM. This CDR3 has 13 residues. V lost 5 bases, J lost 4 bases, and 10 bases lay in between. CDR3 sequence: CASSPGGSDTQYF. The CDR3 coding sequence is TGTGCCAGCAGTCCGGGGGGCTCAGATACGCAGTATTTT.

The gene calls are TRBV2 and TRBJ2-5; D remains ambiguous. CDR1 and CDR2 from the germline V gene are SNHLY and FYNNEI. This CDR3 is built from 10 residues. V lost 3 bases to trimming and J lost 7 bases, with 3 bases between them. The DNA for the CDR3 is TGTGCCAGCAGTGAGGGGACCCAGTACTTC. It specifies CASSEGTQYF.

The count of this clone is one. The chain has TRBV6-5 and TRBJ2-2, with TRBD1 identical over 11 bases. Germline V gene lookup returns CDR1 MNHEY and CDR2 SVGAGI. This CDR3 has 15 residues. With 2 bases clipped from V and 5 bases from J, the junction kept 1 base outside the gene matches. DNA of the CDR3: TGTGCCAGCAGTTACGGACAGGGGGCAACCGGGGAGCTGTTTTTT. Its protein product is CASSYGQGATGELFF.

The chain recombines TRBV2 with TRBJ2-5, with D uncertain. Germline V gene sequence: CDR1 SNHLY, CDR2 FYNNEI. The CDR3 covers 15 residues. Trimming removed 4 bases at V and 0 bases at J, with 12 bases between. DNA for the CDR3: TGTGCCAGCAGTGTGGCCTTGGGGTACCAAGAGACCCAGTACTTC. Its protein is CASSVALGYQETQYF. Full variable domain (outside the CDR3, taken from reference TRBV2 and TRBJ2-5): EPEVTQTPSHQVTQMGQEVILRCVPISNHLYFYWYRQILGQKVEFLVSFYNNEISEKSEIFDDQFSVERPDGSNFTLKIRSTKLEDSAMYFCASSVALGYQETQYFGPGTRLLVL.

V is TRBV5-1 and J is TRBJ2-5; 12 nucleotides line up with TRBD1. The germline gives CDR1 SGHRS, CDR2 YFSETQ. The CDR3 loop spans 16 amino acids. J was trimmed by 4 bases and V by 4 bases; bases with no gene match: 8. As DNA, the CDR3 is TGCGCCAGCAGCATACAGGGACAGGGGGCTGGAGAGACCCAGTACTTC. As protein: CASSIQGQGAGETQYF. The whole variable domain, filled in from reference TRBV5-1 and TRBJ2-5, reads KAGVTQTPRYLIKTRGQQVTLSCSPISGHRSVSWYQQTPGQGLQFLFEYFSETQRNKGNFPGRFSGRQFSNSRSEMNVSTLELGDSALYLCASSIQGQGAGETQYFGPGTRLLVL.

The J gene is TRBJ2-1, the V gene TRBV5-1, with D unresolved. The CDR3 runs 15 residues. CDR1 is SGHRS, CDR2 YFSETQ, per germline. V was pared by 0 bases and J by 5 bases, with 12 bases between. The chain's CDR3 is CASSLGQVGNNEQFF. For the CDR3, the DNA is TGCGCCAGCAGCTTGGGGCAGGTTGGGAACAATGAGCAGTTCTTC.

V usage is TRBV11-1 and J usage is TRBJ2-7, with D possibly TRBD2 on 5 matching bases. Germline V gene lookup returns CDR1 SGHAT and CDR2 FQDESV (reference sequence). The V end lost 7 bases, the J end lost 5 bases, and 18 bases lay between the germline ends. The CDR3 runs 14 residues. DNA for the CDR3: TGTGCCAGCAAACTACAACAGAGAGGGCACGAGCAGTACTTC. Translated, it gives CASKLQQRGHEQYF.

CDR3 protein: CASSLGIGSSYNSPLHF. In nucleotides, the CDR3 is TGCGCCAGCAGCTTGGGGATCGGGAGCTCCTATAATTCACCCCTCCACTTT. The gene calls are TRBV5-1 and TRBJ1-6, with D hard to call. Per germline, CDR1 SGHRS and CDR2 YFSETQ. The CDR3 is made up of 17 amino acids. V gave up 0 bases and J gave up 0 bases, with 10 bases separating them. Supplemented by reference TRBV5-1 and TRBJ1-6, the full variable domain reads KAGVTQTPRYLIKTRGQQVTLSCSPISGHRSVSWYQQTPGQGLQFLFEYFSETQRNKGNFPGRFSGRQFSNSRSEMNVSTLELGDSALYLCASSLGIGSSYNSPLHFGNGTRLTVT.

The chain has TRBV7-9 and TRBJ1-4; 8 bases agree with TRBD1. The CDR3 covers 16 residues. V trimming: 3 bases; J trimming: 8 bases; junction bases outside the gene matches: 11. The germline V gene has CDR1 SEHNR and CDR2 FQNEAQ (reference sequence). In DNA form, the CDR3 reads TGTGCCAGCAGCTTCACCGGGACAGGTATACGCGAAAAACTGTTTTTT. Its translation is CASSFTGTGIREKLFF.

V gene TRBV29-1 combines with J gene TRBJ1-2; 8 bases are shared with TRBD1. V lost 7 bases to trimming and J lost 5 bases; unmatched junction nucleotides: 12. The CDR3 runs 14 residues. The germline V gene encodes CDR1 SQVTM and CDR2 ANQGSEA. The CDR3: CSAGIGQGRYGYTF. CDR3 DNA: TGCAGCGCTGGGATCGGACAGGGACGTTATGGCTACACCTTC.

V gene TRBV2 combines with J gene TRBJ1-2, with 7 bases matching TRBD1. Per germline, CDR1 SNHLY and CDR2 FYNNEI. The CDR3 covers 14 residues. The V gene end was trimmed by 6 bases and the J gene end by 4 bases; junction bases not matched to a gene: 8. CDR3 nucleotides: TGTGCCAGCAGCCGCGACAGGGACGCCTATGGCTACACCTTC. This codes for CASSRDRDAYGYTF.

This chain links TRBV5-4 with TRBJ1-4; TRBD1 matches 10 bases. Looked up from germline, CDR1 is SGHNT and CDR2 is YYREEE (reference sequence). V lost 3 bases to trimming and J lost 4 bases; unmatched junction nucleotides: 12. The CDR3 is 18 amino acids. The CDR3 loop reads CASSSSGTGAPFNEKLFF. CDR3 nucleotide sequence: TGTGCCAGCAGCTCCTCCGGGACAGGGGCCCCATTTAATGAAAAACTGTTTTTT.

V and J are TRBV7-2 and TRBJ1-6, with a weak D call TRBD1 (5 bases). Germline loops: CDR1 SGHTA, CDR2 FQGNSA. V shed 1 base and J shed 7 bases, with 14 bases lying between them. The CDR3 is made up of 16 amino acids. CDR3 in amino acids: CASSLEQGRGNSPLHF. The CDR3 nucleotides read TGTGCCAGCAGCTTAGAGCAGGGTAGGGGCAATTCACCCCTCCACTTT. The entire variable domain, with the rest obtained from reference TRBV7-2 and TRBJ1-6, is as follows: GAGVSQSPSNKVTEKGKDVELRCDPISGHTALYWYRQSLGQGLEFLIYFQGNSAPDKSGLPSDRFSAERTGGSVSTLTIQRTQQEDSAVYLCASSLEQGRGNSPLHFGNGTRLTVT.

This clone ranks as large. CDR3 protein: CASSQEKTPLWGYTF. DNA for the CDR3: TGCGCCAGCAGCCAAGAAAAGACTCCTCTATGGGGCTACACCTTC. The chain carries TRBV4-1 and TRBJ1-2; D is undetermined. The CDR3 spans 15 residues. Germline loops: CDR1 MGHRA, CDR2 YSYEKL. Trimming took off 0 bases at V and 8 bases at J, with 16 bases between the two ends.

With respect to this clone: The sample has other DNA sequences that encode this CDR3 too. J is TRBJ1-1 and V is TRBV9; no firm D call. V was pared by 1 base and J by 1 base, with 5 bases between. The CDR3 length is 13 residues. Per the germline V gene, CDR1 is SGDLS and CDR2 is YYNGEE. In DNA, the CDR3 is TGTGCCAGCAGCGTAAGCCCGAACACTGAAGCTTTCTTT. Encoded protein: CASSVSPNTEAFF.

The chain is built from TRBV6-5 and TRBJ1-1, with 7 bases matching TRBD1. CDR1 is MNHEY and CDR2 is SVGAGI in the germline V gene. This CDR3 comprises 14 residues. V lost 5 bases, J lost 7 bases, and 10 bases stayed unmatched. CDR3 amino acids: CASSPPRDRSEAFF. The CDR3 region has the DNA TGTGCCAGCAGTCCTCCGCGGGACAGAAGTGAAGCTTTCTTT.

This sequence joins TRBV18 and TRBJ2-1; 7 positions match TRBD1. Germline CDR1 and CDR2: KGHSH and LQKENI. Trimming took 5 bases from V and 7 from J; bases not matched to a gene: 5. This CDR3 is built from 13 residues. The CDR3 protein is CASSSKQGNEQFF. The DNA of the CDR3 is TGTGCCAGCTCATCAAAACAGGGGAATGAGCAGTTCTTC.